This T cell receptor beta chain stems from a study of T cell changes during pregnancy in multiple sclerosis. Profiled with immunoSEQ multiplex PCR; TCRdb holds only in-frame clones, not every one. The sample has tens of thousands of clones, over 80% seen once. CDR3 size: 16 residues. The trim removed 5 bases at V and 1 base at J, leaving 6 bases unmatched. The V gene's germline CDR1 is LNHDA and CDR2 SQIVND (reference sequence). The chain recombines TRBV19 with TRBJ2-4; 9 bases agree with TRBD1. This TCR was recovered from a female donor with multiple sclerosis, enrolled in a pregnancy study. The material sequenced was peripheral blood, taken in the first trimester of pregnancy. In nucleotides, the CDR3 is TGTGCCAGTAGTCCCACAGGGGGCTCTGCCAAAAACATTCAGTACTTC. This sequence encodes CASSPTGGSAKNIQYF.